The clone carrying this T cell receptor beta chain was seen more than once but under ten times. The entry originates in a study of blood T cells in healthy people across ages. In each sample, at least 6.5 million PBMCs were isolated. Per individual sample, total RNA of at least 5 micrograms was extracted. This CDR3 contains 15 residues. The V gene end was trimmed by 0 bases and the J gene end by 4 bases; junction bases not matched to a gene: 5. CDR1 and CDR2 (germline): LNHNV, YYDKDF (reference sequence). A second PCR of 7 to 11 cycles used a sample-barcoded 5' primer and a J-beta primer mix. Each single sample gave us at least 3 million CDR3-containing paired-end reads. TCRdb analysed the 5' RACE reads with MiXCR anew, one entry per CDR3 protein. The sample includes about 1 million distinct CDR3 sequences, under 55% seen only once; the top ten take approximately 17%.

The chain carries TRBV15 and TRBJ2-5; 7 bases agree with TRBD1. Material for sequencing was blood. This TCR came from a woman aged 60-70 years in good health. CDR3 protein: CATSRDLGGAETQYF. The CDR3 DNA reads TGTGCCACCAGCAGAGATCTAGGGGGCGCAGAGACCCAGTACTTC.